This is a list of T cell receptor beta chains from one sample in a study of B cell selection in AIRE deficiency. Libraries were prepared by immunoSEQ multiplex PCR; TCRdb keeps only in-frame clonotypes and omits some of them. Here the sample spans about 24,000 clones, almost 98% being singletons. Sequenced input: conventional CD4+ T cells sorted from PBMCs. Every receptor here comes from a human donor with AIRE deficiency. CDR3s include the opening cysteine and the closing phenylalanine or tryptophan. The D gene is left open where the match is weak. Size values are once, few and many counts, or a class for expanded clones, and some rows have none.

j_call,clone_size,v_call,d_call,cdr3_nt,cdr3_aa
TRBJ2-7,once,TRBV6-6,-,TGTGCCAGCAGCATGCTGGGTTACGAGCAGTACTTC,CASSMLGYEQYF
TRBJ2-6,-,TRBV29-1,-,TGCAGCGTTGAAGGGGGCCTCTCTGGGGCCAACGTCCTGACTTTC,CSVEGGLSGANVLTF
TRBJ2-3,-,TRBV6-1,-,TGTGCCAGCAGTCTGGACTACGCCACAGATACGCAGTATTTT,CASSLDYATDTQYF
TRBJ1-3,once,TRBV7-9,-,TGTGCCAGCAGTAACCCGGCAGACCTAGGAAACACCATATATTTT,CASSNPADLGNTIYF
TRBJ1-1,-,TRBV25-1,TRBD1,TGTGCCAGCAGCATGACAGGGGGCACGGCTGAAGCTTTCTTT,CASSMTGGTAEAFF
TRBJ2-6,-,TRBV19,-,TGTGCCACCACACAATACGGGAGCCCAGTTCACTCTGGGGCCAACGTCCTGACTTTC,CATTQYGSPVHSGANVLTF
TRBJ2-7,-,TRBV19,TRBD1,TGTGCCAGTAGTGCCCGACAGGGGGCAGTTTTCTACGAGCAGTACTTC,CASSARQGAVFYEQYF
TRBJ2-3,-,TRBV29-1,-,TGCAGCGCCGAGGGGGGGCGGTCAGATACGCAGTATTTT,CSAEGGRSDTQYF
TRBJ1-4,-,TRBV7-3,-,TGTGCCAGCAGCCGGACCCGAGGGGGAAAACTGTTTTTT,CASSRTRGGKLFF
TRBJ2-6,-,TRBV5-5,-,TGTGCCAGCAGCTCCGTTTCTGGGGCCAACGTCCTGACTTTC,CASSSVSGANVLTF
TRBJ1-3,-,TRBV7-9,-,TGTGCCAGCAGCTCGACGGGTTTCTCTGGAAACACCATATATTTT,CASSSTGFSGNTIYF
TRBJ2-7,-,TRBV11-3,TRBD2,TGTGCCAGCAGCTTAGTAGGGCTAGCGGGAGGGTTAAACGAGCAGTACTTC,CASSLVGLAGGLNEQYF
TRBJ1-2,-,TRBV30,-,TGTGCCTGGAGTGCCGGACAGCCTTACTACTACACCTTC,CAWSAGQPYYYTF
TRBJ2-5,-,TRBV5-1,-,TGCGCCAGCAGCTCATCAGGCGGAGAGACCCAGTACTTC,CASSSSGGETQYF
TRBJ2-3,-,TRBV7-3,-,TGTGCCAGCAGCTATACAGGAAGCGGGTCGCAGTATTTT,CASSYTGSGSQYF
TRBJ1-5,-,TRBV6-5,-,TGTGCCAGCAGCGGAAACAGGGTTACCCAGCATTTT,CASSGNRVTQHF
TRBJ1-4,few,TRBV11-3,TRBD1,TGTGCCAGCAGCTTAGACCCCCCCAAGACAGGGGTTGCAACTAATGAAAAACTGTTTTTT,CASSLDPPKTGVATNEKLFF
TRBJ2-7,once,TRBV21-1,-,TGTGCCAGCAGCAATTGCGGGGGCTCCTACGAGCAGTACTTC,CASSNCGGSYEQYF
TRBJ1-5,-,TRBV5-6,-,TGTGCCAGCAGCCGTTCAGGAGGGGTTAATCAGCCCCAGCATTTT,CASSRSGGVNQPQHF
TRBJ2-3,-,TRBV6-1,TRBD2,TGTGCCAGCAGTGATGTTGCGGCTAGCGGGAGCTTGGCAGATACGCAGTATTTT,CASSDVAASGSLADTQYF
TRBJ2-4,-,TRBV2,TRBD1,TGTGCCAGCAGTGAAGACAGGGGTTACATTCAGTACTTC,CASSEDRGYIQYF
TRBJ2-1,-,TRBV7-3,-,TGTGCCAGCAGCTTAGGAACGGAGGCTATTTACAATGAGCAGTTCTTC,CASSLGTEAIYNEQFF
TRBJ1-1,-,TRBV5-1,TRBD1,TGCGCCAGCAGCCTAGGACAGGGGGCATCGGCTTTCTTT,CASSLGQGASAFF
TRBJ1-2,once,TRBV29-1,TRBD1,TGCAGCGTCGACAGGGGGGGGAACTATGGCTACACCTTC,CSVDRGGNYGYTF
TRBJ2-5,-,TRBV2,-,TGTGCCAGCAGTGAACGGCGCAGCCAAGAGACCCAGTACTTC,CASSERRSQETQYF
TRBJ2-7,-,TRBV7-8,-,TGTGCCAGCAGCCCCAGGGGACCCTACGAGCAGTACTTC,CASSPRGPYEQYF
TRBJ2-7,-,TRBV7-9,-,TGTGCCAGCAGCTTATTCGGCAGGGGAACCTACGAGCAGTACTTC,CASSLFGRGTYEQYF
TRBJ2-1,-,TRBV4-3,TRBD2,TGCGCCAGCAGACCCGGGACTAGCGGCGTGTGGGTGCACAATGAGCAGTTCTTC,CASRPGTSGVWVHNEQFF
TRBJ2-3,once,TRBV6-6,TRBD1,TGTGCCAGCACCAGGACAGGGCCAGATACGCAGTATTTT,CASTRTGPDTQYF
TRBJ2-7,-,TRBV7-8,-,TGTGCCAGCAGCACCCGAGGGACTCCGAAGACCTACGAGCAGTACTTC,CASSTRGTPKTYEQYF
TRBJ1-1,-,TRBV4-3,-,TGCGCCAGCAGCCACGGGGGGCAGGTCACTGAAGCTTTCTTT,CASSHGGQVTEAFF
TRBJ2-3,-,TRBV10-3,-,TGTGCCATCAGTGAGTCTCTGGGGGGCGGCAATTCAGATACGCAGTATTTT,CAISESLGGGNSDTQYF
TRBJ1-3,-,TRBV7-8,TRBD1,TGTGCCAGCAGCTTAGTGGCCCAAGGACAGGGTAAACTCAACACCATATATTTT,CASSLVAQGQGKLNTIYF
TRBJ1-1,-,TRBV11-2,-,TGTGCCAGCAGCTTAGGGGGACGGCTGAACACTGAAGCTTTCTTT,CASSLGGRLNTEAFF
TRBJ1-3,-,TRBV25-1,TRBD1,TGTGCCAGCACTAACGGACAGGGCATGAGAAACACCATATATTTT,CASTNGQGMRNTIYF
TRBJ2-7,-,TRBV6-5,-,TGTGCCAGCAGAACCGGCTCACTAATTTACGAGCAGTACTTC,CASRTGSLIYEQYF
TRBJ2-7,-,TRBV5-1,TRBD2,TGCGCCAGCAGCTTGACCGAGACTAGCGGGAGAAAAGCGGGGGAGCAGTACTTC,CASSLTETSGRKAGEQYF
TRBJ2-5,-,TRBV27,-,TGTGCCAGCAGTTTGGGTGTGGGTATCGAGACCCAGTACTTC,CASSLGVGIETQYF
TRBJ2-2,-,TRBV4-3,TRBD1,TGCGCCAGCAGCTCATCAGGGGGAACCGGGGAGCTGTTTTTT,CASSSSGGTGELFF
TRBJ2-1,-,TRBV20-1,-,TGCAGTGCTAGAGGGATGCCGCAGTTCTTC,CSARGMPQFF
TRBJ1-2,-,TRBV20-1,-,TGCAGTGCTAGAGTAGGCTATGGCTACACCTTC,CSARVGYGYTF
TRBJ1-2,-,TRBV6-5,-,TGTGCCAGCAGCTACCATCTAAACTATGGCTACACCTTC,CASSYHLNYGYTF
TRBJ2-1,-,TRBV7-9,-,TGTGCCATCCCTAGTAGCTCCTACAATGAGCAGTTCTTC,CAIPSSSYNEQFF
TRBJ1-5,-,TRBV19,-,TGTGCCAGTAGTACGGACATAAATCAGCCCCAGCATTTT,CASSTDINQPQHF
TRBJ2-3,-,TRBV9,TRBD2,TGTGCCAGCAGCGTAGGAGCGGGAGATGGCACAGATACGCAGTATTTT,CASSVGAGDGTDTQYF
TRBJ2-7,-,TRBV27,-,TGTGCCAGCAGTTTAAGGGTAGGGGGAAGCGAGCAGTACTTC,CASSLRVGGSEQYF
TRBJ1-2,-,TRBV27,-,TGTGCCAGCAGTTTTCCCGGGGGGGGCTACACCTTC,CASSFPGGGYTF
TRBJ2-7,once,TRBV11-3,TRBD2,TGTGCCAGCAGCTTAGACGGGGGAGGGCTTGGAGAGCAGTACTTC,CASSLDGGGLGEQYF
TRBJ1-1,-,TRBV5-1,TRBD1,TGCGCCAGCAGCTTGGGACAGGGGGCGAGGAGCACTGAAGCTTTCTTT,CASSLGQGARSTEAFF
TRBJ2-1,-,TRBV5-1,TRBD2,TGCGCCAGCCGACTAGCGGGACCCACCTACAATGAGCAGTTCTTC,CASRLAGPTYNEQFF
TRBJ2-4,-,TRBV6-5,-,TGTGCCAGCTCCGAAGGGGGACTCCGTTTTGACATTCAGTACTTC,CASSEGGLRFDIQYF
TRBJ2-7,-,TRBV7-3,-,TGTGCCAGCAGCTTAGGCGACGGTGGGGTGGGGTACTTC,CASSLGDGGVGYF
TRBJ2-1,-,TRBV5-1,-,TGCGCCAGCAGCTTGGTGGCGGGCGTCTCCTACAATGAGCAGTTCTTC,CASSLVAGVSYNEQFF
TRBJ2-3,-,TRBV7-3,-,TGTGCCAGCAGCTGGACCTCGGGGGTTGGAGATACGCAGTATTTT,CASSWTSGVGDTQYF
TRBJ1-5,-,TRBV28,-,TGTGCCAGCAGTTTAACAGGGCAGGATCAGCCCCAGCATTTT,CASSLTGQDQPQHF
TRBJ1-5,-,TRBV2,-,TGTGCCAGCAGTGAATCCCGGAGGGGGTCCCAGCATTTT,CASSESRRGSQHF
TRBJ1-5,-,TRBV19,TRBD1,TGTGCCAGTAGTTCGGGACAGGGGGCTAGCAATCAGCCCCAGCATTTT,CASSSGQGASNQPQHF
TRBJ2-2,-,TRBV7-3,TRBD1,TGTGCCAGCAGCTTAAAGCAGGGTACAGGGGCCGGGGAGCTGTTTTTT,CASSLKQGTGAGELFF
TRBJ2-2,-,TRBV7-2,TRBD1,TGTGCCAGCAGCTTATCCGGGACAGGGCCCGGGGAGCTGTTTTTT,CASSLSGTGPGELFF